This T cell receptor (beta chain) was retrieved from a study of blood T cell repertoires in COVID-19. Overall study: Acute and convalescent COVID-19 samples came from the United States, Italy and Spain.

The CDR3 covers 14 residues. Unmatched junction bases numbered 7, after V lost 8 bases and J lost 2 bases. Germline CDR1 and CDR2: SEHNR and FQNEAQ (reference sequence). Assay: immunoSEQ multiplex PCR; the TCRdb copy retains only in-frame clones and omits some. This sample has over 110,000 clones; 88% occur once, and the top ten carry around 1.7%. This clonotype originated in a woman in her fifties or sixties with acute or convalescent COVID-19. The chain couples TRBV7-9 to TRBJ2-7; TRBD2 aligns across 9 bases. The source material was peripheral blood. This CDR3 is CASVSSGATYEQYF. CDR3 bases: TGTGCCAGCGTCTCTAGCGGGGCGACCTACGAGCAGTACTTC.